This T cell receptor (beta chain) was identified during a study of type 1 regulatory T cells. The V gene's germline CDR1 is KGHDR and CDR2 SFDVKD. V was pared by 4 bases and J by 3 bases, with 5 bases of the junction left unmatched. CDR3 size: 16 residues. TCRdb used MiXCR to reprocess the reads, holding one entry per CDR3 protein. The repertoire holds approximately 90,000 distinct CDR3 sequences, with roughly 28% as singletons. Sample: CD4+ T cells, either the whole sample or a sorted fraction (not recorded which). V and J are TRBV24-1 and TRBJ2-2; 9 nucleotides line up with TRBD2. The sequence derives from a human donor in good health. The CDR3 nucleotides are TGTGCCACCAGTGAAGTAGCGGGAGTGGACACCGGGGAGCTGTTTTTT. This gives the protein CATSEVAGVDTGELFF.